Listed here are 22 T cell receptor beta chains from one sample, sequenced in a study of T cells after somatic rescue of genetic block. The method was immunoSEQ multiplex PCR; TCRdb's version includes in-frame clones alone and lacks a portion of them. The repertoire consists of about 88,000 clones, with more than 80% occurring once and the leading ten covering roughly 1.7%. Specimen: peripheral blood mononuclear cells (PBMCs). The receptors stem from a woman younger than 35.

This clone was counted a few times. The chain couples TRBV10-1 to TRBJ2-7, with TRBD1 matching 10 bases. The CDR3 covers 13 residues. The germline gives CDR1 WNHNN, CDR2 SYGVQD (reference sequence). The V segment lost 8 bases and the J segment 4 bases; nucleotides outside the gene matches: 5. CDR3 loop: CASGRDRGYEQYF. In nucleotides, the CDR3 is TGCGCCAGCGGCCGGGACAGGGGATACGAGCAGTACTTC.

This chain links TRBV9 with TRBJ1-3, with D possibly matching TRBD1 (5 bases). The CDR3 runs 15 residues. In germline, CDR1 is SGDLS, CDR2 YYNGEE. The V gene lost 3 bases and the J gene lost 4 bases, with 14 bases spanning the gap. The CDR3 DNA reads TGTGCCAGCAGCGCCCCGGACAAATTCGGAAACACCATATATTTT. Protein product: CASSAPDKFGNTIYF.

The chain couples TRBV14 to TRBJ2-5, with D maybe TRBD1 (6 bases). The CDR3 runs to 15 residues. V shed 0 bases and J shed 0 bases, with 8 bases lying between them. From germline, CDR1 is SGHDN and CDR2 FVKESK. CDR3 sequence reads: CASSQEDSHQETQYF. CDR3 DNA sequence: TGTGCCAGCAGCCAAGAGGACAGCCACCAAGAGACCCAGTACTTC.

This chain connects TRBV4-1 to TRBJ2-2; no clear D gene. The CDR3 extends over 16 amino acids. Between the trimmed V and J ends, which lost 0 bases and 1 base, there was a span of 9 bases. Germline lookup yields CDR1 MGHRA and CDR2 YSYEKL. CDR3 region: CASSQDRLVNTGELFF. The CDR3 DNA reads as TGCGCCAGCAGCCAAGATCGGCTAGTGAACACCGGGGAGCTGTTTTTT.

On this clone itself: The junction does not match germline at one end; this may be a read error. The chain joins TRBV19 to TRBJ2-5; the match to TRBD1 covers 9 bases. The CDR3 is 14 amino acids. CDR1 and CDR2 from the germline V gene are LNHDA and SQIVND (reference sequence). CDR3 loop: CASRIGQGQETQYF. The DNA of the CDR3 is TGTGCCAGTAGAATAGGACAGGGGCAAGAGACCCAGTACTTC.

This rearrangement joins TRBV5-1 to TRBJ2-7; 8 bases are shared with TRBD2. The CDR3 extends over 15 amino acids. Unmatched junction bases numbered 15, after V lost 7 bases and J lost 6 bases. Germline V gene lookup returns CDR1 SGHRS and CDR2 YFSETQ. This CDR3 is CASHAQGLVGREQYF. The CDR3 DNA follows: TGCGCCAGCCACGCCCAGGGACTAGTGGGTCGCGAGCAGTACTTC.

The chain has TRBV2 and TRBJ2-3; no reliable D call. The germline CDR1 and CDR2 sequences are SNHLY and FYNNEI. Trimming left V 5 bases short and J 1 base short, with 7 bases between. CDR3 size: 13 residues. The CDR3 sequence is CASSLAGTDTQYF. The DNA for the CDR3 is TGTGCCAGCAGTCTCGCCGGCACAGATACGCAGTATTTT.

This chain connects TRBV9 to TRBJ2-3; D perhaps matches TRBD2 (6 bases). There are 14 residues in the CDR3. The germline V and J ends were trimmed by 6 bases and 0 bases, with 11 bases remaining between them. CDR1 is SGDLS, CDR2 YYNGEE, per germline. The CDR3 coding sequence is TGTGCCAGCAAGGAACTAGCTAGCACAGATACGCAGTATTTT. Protein: CASKELASTDTQYF.

This clone was seen a single time. Here the CDR3 DNA reads TGTGCCAGCAGTTTCATCGGGAGGGACACCGGGGAGCTGTTTTTT. This codes for CASSFIGRDTGELFF. The gene calls are TRBV28 and TRBJ2-2, with TRBD2 matching over 8 bases. Losses at the gene ends were 3 bases for V and 3 bases for J; bases not matched to a gene: 3. The germline gives CDR1 MDHEN, CDR2 SYDVKM. The CDR3 covers 15 residues.

This chain joins TRBV19 and TRBJ2-1, with a weak D call TRBD1 (6 bases). Looked up from germline, CDR1 is LNHDA and CDR2 is SQIVND (reference sequence). The V end was cut by 8 bases, the J end by 0 bases, with 20 bases between. The CDR3 is 17 amino acids. The CDR3 protein is CASSIPGHFSSYNEQFF. The CDR3 DNA follows: TGTGCCAGTTCAATCCCGGGACATTTTAGCTCCTACAATGAGCAGTTCTTC.

A few counts support this clone. The chain carries TRBV7-6 and TRBJ2-1; no definite D call. The CDR3 has 18 amino acids. From germline, CDR1 is SGHVS and CDR2 FNYEAQ. Trimming shortened V by 1 base and J by 1 base, and 17 bases separated the two germline ends. In DNA form, the CDR3 reads TGTGCCAGCAGCTTAGGCTCTAGGTTAACTCGTTCCTACAATGAGCAGTTCTTC. It yields the protein CASSLGSRLTRSYNEQFF.

The chain employs TRBV18 and TRBJ1-4; a possible D gene is TRBD1 (6 bases). Trimming stripped 3 bases from V and 4 bases from J, with 15 bases between. The V gene's germline CDR1 is KGHSH and CDR2 LQKENI. CDR3 length: 16 amino acids. CDR3 sequence reads: CASSPSVGAGNEKLFF. As DNA, the CDR3 is TGTGCCAGCTCACCGAGCGTGGGGGCCGGTAATGAAAAACTGTTTTTT.

V and J are TRBV11-2 and TRBJ1-5; D uncertain. The CDR3 is 15 amino acids. Germline V lookup: CDR1 SGHAT, CDR2 FQNNGV. Between the trimmed V and J ends, which lost 3 bases and 1 base, there was a span of 10 bases. The CDR3 DNA is TGTGCCAGCAGCTTTCGGGGAGGGAGCAATCAGCCCCAGCATTTT. Amino acid sequence: CASSFRGGSNQPQHF.

The rearrangement links TRBV5-1 to TRBJ1-3; no firm D call. The CDR3 loop spans 16 amino acids. Germline V gene data show CDR1 as SGHRS and CDR2 as YFSETQ. Trimming shortened V by 0 bases and J by 0 bases, and 10 bases separated the two germline ends. The CDR3 loop reads CASSLAGVSSGNTIYF. The CDR3 DNA reads TGCGCCAGCAGCTTGGCTGGGGTCTCCTCTGGAAACACCATATATTTT.

This clone has only a few counts. The gene calls are TRBV5-6 and TRBJ2-1; D might be TRBD1 or TRBD2, each matching 5 bases. The ends were cut back, 2 bases at V and 6 bases at J, with 18 bases in the middle. The germline CDR1 and CDR2 sequences are SGHDT and YYEEEE. The CDR3 has 16 residues. The CDR3 is CASSFVRDHAANEQFF. Written as DNA, the CDR3 is TGTGCCAGCAGCTTCGTCCGGGACCACGCGGCCAATGAGCAGTTCTTC.

This clone was counted a single time. This chain connects TRBV6-1 to TRBJ2-7, with 9 bases identical to TRBD2. CDR1 and CDR2 (germline): MNHNS, SASEGT. This CDR3 is built from 14 residues. V shed 2 bases, J shed 5 bases, and the junction held 4 bases outside the gene matches. The CDR3 protein is CASSELAGFNEQYF. The CDR3 DNA reads as TGTGCCAGCAGTGAACTAGCGGGATTCAACGAGCAGTACTTC.

This clone showed up just once. The chain has TRBV28 and TRBJ2-7, with unresolved D. Deletions cut 6 bases from V and 3 bases from J, with 12 bases between. The CDR3 extends over 13 amino acids. Germline V gives CDR1 MDHEN, CDR2 SYDVKM. Here the CDR3 DNA reads TGTGCCAGCAGCCGTGGACGGAGCTACGAGCAGTACTTC. This codes for CASSRGRSYEQYF.

This sequence joins TRBV10-3 and TRBJ2-7, with D possibly called TRBD1 or TRBD2 (7 bases each). The CDR3 extends over 15 amino acids. Germline V gene sequence: CDR1 ENHRY, CDR2 SYGVKD. V dropped 0 bases and J dropped 2 bases, with 11 bases sitting between them. This CDR3 is CAISESAGGAYEQYF. CDR3 nucleotides: TGTGCCATCAGTGAGTCGGCAGGGGGGGCCTACGAGCAGTACTTC.

The J gene is TRBJ2-2, the V gene TRBV14; the match to TRBD2 covers 16 bases. The CDR3 has 19 residues. Germline lookup yields CDR1 SGHDN and CDR2 FVKESK. The ends lost 1 base at V and 4 bases at J; junction bases unmatched: 6. The CDR3 here is CASSQVGLAGGNGTGELFF. The CDR3 DNA is TGTGCCAGCAGCCAAGTGGGACTAGCGGGAGGGAATGGCACCGGGGAGCTGTTTTTT.

The gene calls are TRBV19 and TRBJ1-5; D is possibly TRBD1 (5 bases). In germline, CDR1 is LNHDA, CDR2 SQIVND (reference sequence). The CDR3 sequence is 15 residues long. Trimming pared 5 bases from V and 0 bases from J, leaving 11 bases between. The CDR3 sequence is CASSYDRFSNQPQHF. The CDR3 region has the DNA TGTGCCAGTAGTTACGACAGATTTAGCAATCAGCCCCAGCATTTT.

The chain is built from TRBV6-5 and TRBJ1-1; weak D call: TRBD1 (6 bases). Trimming cost V 2 bases and J 5 bases, with 12 bases left between them. Germline assignment: CDR1 MNHEY and CDR2 SVGAGI. CDR3 length: 14 amino acids. In nucleotides, the CDR3 is TGTGCCAGCAGTTACCGAGGGGGGACAACTGAAGCTTTCTTT. It codes for CASSYRGGTTEAFF.

This clone was seen more than once but under ten times. The chain carries TRBV12-2 and TRBJ1-5. TRBV12-2 corresponds to a pseudogene. The CDR3 loop spans 14 amino acids. The CDR3 sequence is CASRFNGVNQPQHF. In DNA, the CDR3 is TGTGCAAGTCGCTTTAATGGTGTCAATCAGCCCCAGCATTTT.